Given below is one TCR beta chain in context. What it recognizes is unknown. The assay was immunoSEQ multiplex PCR, and TCRdb's table has in-frame clones only and misses some. This sample has about 23,000 clones, with 82% found just once. Germline V lookup: CDR1 SEHNR, CDR2 FQNEAQ (reference sequence). V shed 10 bases and J 4 bases; nucleotides not matched to a gene: 9. This CDR3 region has 13 residues. The sample comes from a study of neoadjuvant nivolumab and ipilimumab in lung cancer. General study points: TCR clonality did not significantly correlate with pathologic tumor regression. From pretherapy to surgery, tumor richness and clonality rose with dual therapy. Pretherapy blood TCR richness correlated positively with resected tumor richness.

The specimen was peripheral blood, collected before neoadjuvant nivolumab, alone or with ipilimumab. This rearrangement joins TRBV7-9 to TRBJ2-5; 7 nucleotides agree with TRBD2. This TCR came from an adult with non-small cell lung cancer. The CDR3 loop reads CATIPTGGETQYF. DNA for the CDR3: TGTGCCACCATCCCCACGGGGGGAGAGACCCAGTACTTC. Full variable domain (remainder filled in from reference TRBV7-9 and TRBJ2-5): DTGVSQNPRHKITKRGQNVTFRCDPISEHNRLYWYRQTLGQGPEFLTYFQNEAQLEKSRLLSDRFSAERPKGSFSTLEIQRTEQGDSAMYLCATIPTGGETQYFGPGTRLLVL.